This T cell receptor beta chain was captured in a study of cytomegalovirus exposure and HLA in healthy donors. Clones were sequenced by immunoSEQ multiplex PCR, and TCRdb holds only the in-frame ones, with some missing. The data hold about 120,000 clones, with roughly 90% observed a single time. Unmatched junction bases numbered 8, after V lost 6 bases and J lost 7 bases. Germline lookup yields CDR1 SGDLS and CDR2 YYNGEE. The CDR3 spans 15 residues. The sample was PBMCs. The sequence was collected from a woman between 18 and 29 years old in good health and CMV-seropositive. The chain is built from TRBV9 and TRBJ2-1; TRBD2 matches at 12 bases. CDR3 sequence (DNA): TGTGCCAGCACCGATGGACTAGCGGGACTAAATGAGCAGTTCTTC. Translating gives CASTDGLAGLNEQFF.